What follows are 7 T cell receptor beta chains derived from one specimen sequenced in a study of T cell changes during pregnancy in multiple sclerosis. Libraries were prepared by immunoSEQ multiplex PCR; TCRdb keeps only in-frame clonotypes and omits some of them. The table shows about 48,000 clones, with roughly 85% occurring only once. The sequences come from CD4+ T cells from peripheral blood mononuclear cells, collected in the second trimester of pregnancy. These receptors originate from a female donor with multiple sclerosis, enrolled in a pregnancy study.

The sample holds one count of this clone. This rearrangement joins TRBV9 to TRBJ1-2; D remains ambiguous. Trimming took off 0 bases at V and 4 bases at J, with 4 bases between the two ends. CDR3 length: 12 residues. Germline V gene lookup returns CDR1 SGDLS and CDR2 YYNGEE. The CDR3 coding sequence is TGTGCCAGCAGCGTAGGTAGCTATGGCTACACCTTC. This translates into CASSVGSYGYTF.

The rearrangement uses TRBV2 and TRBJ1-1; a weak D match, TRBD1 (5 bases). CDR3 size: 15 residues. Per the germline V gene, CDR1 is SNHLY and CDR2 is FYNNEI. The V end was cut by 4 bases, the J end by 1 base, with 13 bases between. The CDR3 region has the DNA TGTGCCAGCAGTGTGTATAGGGGCCGGAACACTGAAGCTTTCTTT. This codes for CASSVYRGRNTEAFF.

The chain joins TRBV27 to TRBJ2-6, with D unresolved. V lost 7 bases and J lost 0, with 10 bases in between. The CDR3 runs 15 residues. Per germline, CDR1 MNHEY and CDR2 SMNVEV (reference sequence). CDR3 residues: CASTPANSGANVLTF. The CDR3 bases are TGTGCCAGCACTCCCGCTAACTCTGGGGCCAACGTCCTGACTTTC.

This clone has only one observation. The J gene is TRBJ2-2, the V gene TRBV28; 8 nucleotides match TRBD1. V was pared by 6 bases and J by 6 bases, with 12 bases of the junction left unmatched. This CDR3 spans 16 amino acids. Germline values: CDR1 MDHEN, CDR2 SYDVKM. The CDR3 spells CASSRRQGISSGELFF. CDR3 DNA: TGTGCCAGCAGCAGAAGACAGGGGATATCGTCCGGGGAGCTGTTTTTT.

CDR3 in DNA: TGCGCCAGCAGCTTGTCACACGCTGAAGCTTTCTTT. This sequence encodes CASSLSHAEAFF. This rearrangement joins TRBV5-1 to TRBJ1-1; D is unresolved. The CDR3 spans 12 residues. Germline V gene sequence: CDR1 SGHRS, CDR2 YFSETQ. Trimming took off 1 base at V and 6 bases at J, with 7 bases between the two ends.

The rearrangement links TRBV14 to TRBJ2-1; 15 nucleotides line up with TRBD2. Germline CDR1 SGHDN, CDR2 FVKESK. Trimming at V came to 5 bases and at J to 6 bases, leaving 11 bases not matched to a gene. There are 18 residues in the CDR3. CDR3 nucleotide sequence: TGTGCCAGCAGCTCGTTCAGGACTAGCGGGAGGGCCGTCAATGAGCAGTTCTTC. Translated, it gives CASSSFRTSGRAVNEQFF.

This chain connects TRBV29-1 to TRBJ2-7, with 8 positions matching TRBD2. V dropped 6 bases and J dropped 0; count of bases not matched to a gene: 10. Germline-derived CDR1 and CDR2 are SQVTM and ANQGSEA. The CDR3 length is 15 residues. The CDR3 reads CSVRLGSGSSYEQYF. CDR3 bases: TGCAGCGTCCGCCTCGGAAGCGGGAGCTCCTACGAGCAGTACTTC.